This T cell receptor beta chain appears in the sequencing data of a study of vaccination effects on CD4 cells after COVID-19 (dated by TCRdb to between 2020 and 2023). In terms of the full investigation: To identify antigen-specific CD4+ T cell clonotypes by their expansion, the ViraFEST assay first stimulated PBMC with viral peptide pools and then applied TCR sequencing. The study compared SARS-CoV-2 spike-specific CD4+ TCR repertoires before and after mRNA vaccination in COVID-19 convalescent patients and infection-naive vaccine recipients. The full study included 9 to 10 COVID-19 convalescent patients and several SARS-CoV-2-naive healthy vaccine recipients. The Oncomine TCR Beta short-read assay on an Illumina iSeq 100 was used to sequence cultures from other donors in the study. Over 1.5 million PBMC per well were cultured with roughly 10 ug/ml peptides in IMDM containing about 5% human AB serum, roughly 10 IU/ml IL-2 and gentamicin. Across the study, the median time from the second dose to post-vaccine sampling was 72 days (range 14 to 241). General findings and caveats noted by the study authors: Among healthy vaccine recipients, nearly all vaccine-induced clones were SARS-CoV-2 mono-reactive, and only 1 of 255 was cross-reactive with common cold coronaviruses. The study was limited by a small number of convalescent patients and lacked early post-infection timepoints. Marked clonal contraction was observed in both infection-induced and vaccine-induced clones at late post-vaccination timepoints, consistent with waning T cell responses.

To note about this clone: Its antigen specificity is not known. Nothing much larger sits one base from this clone, and base qualities are not available.

Libraries were prepared through the immunoSEQ multiplex PCR assay. DNA from the CD4+ T cells that had been cultured and isolated underwent TCR beta CDR3 sequencing. In the paper's pipeline: Non-productive TCR sequences were removed and reads were trimmed to the CDR3 region, keeping CDR3s of at least 7 amino acids. The MANAFEST web app was used to identify antigen-specific clonotypes by comparing expansion in peptide wells with expansion in reference cultures. For clones to be considered positive, expansion at FDR<0.05 versus reference and all other wells, an odds ratio above 5, and a frequency above 0.1% in two replicate wells were required. Cross-reactive clonotypes were defined as significantly expanded in SARS-CoV-2 spike wells and in at least one common cold coronavirus spike condition. Using the stringdist R package, CDR3 similarity was measured by Levenshtein distance, and unrooted trees were constructed with ape in R 3.6.1. What TCRdb holds here is the immuneACCESS table cut down to in-frame rearrangements. Part of the clones is not present; checked against another copy, under half of the missing clones reflect an unresolved V gene, and the others are unexplained. D and trimming were read from the DNA, whereas the V and J calls and clone size are those reported in that table. Across this sample there are 60,000 to 80,000 clones, with around two thirds seen only once. Jointly, the top ten make up about 2% of the sample.

After about 10 days of culture, CD4+ T cells were isolated with the EasySep CD4+ T cell isolation kit. Two doses of either the BNT162b2 or the mRNA-1273 mRNA SARS-CoV-2 vaccine were administered to participants. Negative nucleocapsid antibody results before and after vaccination confirmed that the healthy vaccine recipients had no prior SARS-CoV-2 infection. Half of the culture medium was replaced with fresh IL-2-containing medium on days 3 and 7. Unless otherwise noted, each peptide stimulation condition was cultured in triplicate wells. PBMC were separated from whole blood using Ficoll-Paque Plus gradient centrifugation and were then either cryopreserved at -140C or used fresh. The QIAamp micro DNA kit was used to extract genomic DNA from the cultured CD4+ T cells. The sequences come from CD4+ T cells from PBMCs cultured without peptide, collected after COVID-19 vaccination. The receptor comes from a human donor who received a COVID-19 vaccine.

The CDR3 protein is CASSRTSSNEQFF. Here is the DNA: TGTGCCAGCTCACGGACAAGTAGTAATGAGCAGTTCTTC. The sequence joins TRBV18 to TRBJ2-1; possibly the D gene is TRBD1, per 5 matching bases. The CDR3, from cysteine to phenylalanine, totals 13 residues. The only DNA kept is the CDR3, 39 bases in frame from the first base. CDR1 and CDR2, per the germline V gene, are KGHSH and LQKENI. V gives up 4 bases and J gives up 7 bases, and the segment between their germline ends measures 11 bases.